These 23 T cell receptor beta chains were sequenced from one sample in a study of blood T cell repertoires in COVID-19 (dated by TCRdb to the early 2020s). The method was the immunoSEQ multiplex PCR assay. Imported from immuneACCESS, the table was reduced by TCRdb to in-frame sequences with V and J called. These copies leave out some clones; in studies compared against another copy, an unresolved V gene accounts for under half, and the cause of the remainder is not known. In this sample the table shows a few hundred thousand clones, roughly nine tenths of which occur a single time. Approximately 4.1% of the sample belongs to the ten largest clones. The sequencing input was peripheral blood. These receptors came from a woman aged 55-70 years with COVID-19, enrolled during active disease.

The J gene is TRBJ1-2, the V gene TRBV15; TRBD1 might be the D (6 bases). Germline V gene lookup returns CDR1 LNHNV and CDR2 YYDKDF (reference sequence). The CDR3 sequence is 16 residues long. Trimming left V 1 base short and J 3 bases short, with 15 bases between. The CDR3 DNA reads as TGTGCCACCAGCAGAGTAGGACAGAGCAAACACTATGGCTACACCTTC. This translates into CATSRVGQSKHYGYTF. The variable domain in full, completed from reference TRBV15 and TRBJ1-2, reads DAMVIQNPRYQVTQFGKPVTLSCSQTLNHNVMYWYQQKSSQAPKLLFHYYDKDFNNEADTPDNFQSRRPNTSFCFLDIRSPGLGDTAMYLCATSRVGQSKHYGYTFGSGTRLTVV.

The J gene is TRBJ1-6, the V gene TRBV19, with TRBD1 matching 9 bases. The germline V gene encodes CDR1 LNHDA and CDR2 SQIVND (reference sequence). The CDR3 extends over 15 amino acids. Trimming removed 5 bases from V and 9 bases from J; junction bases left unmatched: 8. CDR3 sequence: CASSEDRGKGSPLHF. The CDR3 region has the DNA TGTGCCAGTAGTGAGGACAGGGGTAAGGGTTCACCCCTCCACTTT.

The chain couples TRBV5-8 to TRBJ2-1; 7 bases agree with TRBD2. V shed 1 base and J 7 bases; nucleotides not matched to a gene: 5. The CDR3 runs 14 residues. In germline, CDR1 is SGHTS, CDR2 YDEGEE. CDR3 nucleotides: TGTGCCAGCAGCTTGCGGGGGGACGCGAATGAGCAGTTCTTC. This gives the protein CASSLRGDANEQFF.

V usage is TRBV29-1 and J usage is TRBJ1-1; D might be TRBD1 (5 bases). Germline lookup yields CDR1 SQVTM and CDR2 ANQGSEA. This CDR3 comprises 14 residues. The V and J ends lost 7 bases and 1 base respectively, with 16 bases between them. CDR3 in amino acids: CSASAGLWNTEAFF. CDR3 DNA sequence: TGCAGCGCCAGTGCGGGACTCTGGAACACTGAAGCTTTCTTT.

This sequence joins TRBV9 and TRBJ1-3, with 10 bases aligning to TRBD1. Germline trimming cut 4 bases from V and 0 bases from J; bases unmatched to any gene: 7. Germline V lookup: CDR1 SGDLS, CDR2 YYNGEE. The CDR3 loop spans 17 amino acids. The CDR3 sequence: CASSPRTGGLSGNTIYF. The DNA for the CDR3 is TGTGCCAGCAGCCCCCGGACAGGGGGACTCTCTGGAAACACCATATATTTT. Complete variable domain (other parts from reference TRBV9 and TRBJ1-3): DSGVTQTPKHLITATGQRVTLRCSPRSGDLSVYWYQQSLDQGLQFLIQYYNGEERAKGNILERFSAQQFPDLHSELNLSSLELGDSALYFCASSPRTGGLSGNTIYFGEGSWLTVV.

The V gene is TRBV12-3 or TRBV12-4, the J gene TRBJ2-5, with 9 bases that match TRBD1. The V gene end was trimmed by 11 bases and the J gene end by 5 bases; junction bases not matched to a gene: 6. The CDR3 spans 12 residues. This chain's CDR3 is CASGDRDETQYF. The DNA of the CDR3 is TGTGCCTCCGGGGACAGGGACGAGACCCAGTACTTC.

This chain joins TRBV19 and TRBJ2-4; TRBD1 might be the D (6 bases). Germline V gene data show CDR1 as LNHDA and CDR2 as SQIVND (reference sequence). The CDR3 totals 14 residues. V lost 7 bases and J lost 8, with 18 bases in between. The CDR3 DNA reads TGTGCCAGTAATTGGGGTACAGGGCCCGACATTCAGTACTTC. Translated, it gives CASNWGTGPDIQYF.

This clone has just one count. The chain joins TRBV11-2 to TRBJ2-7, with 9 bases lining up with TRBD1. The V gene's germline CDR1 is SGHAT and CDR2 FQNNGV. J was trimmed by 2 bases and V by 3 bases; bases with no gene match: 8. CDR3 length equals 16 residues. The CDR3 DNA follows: TGTGCCAGCAGCTTGTCGACAGGGGGACTTCCCTACGAGCAGTACTTC. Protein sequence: CASSLSTGGLPYEQYF.

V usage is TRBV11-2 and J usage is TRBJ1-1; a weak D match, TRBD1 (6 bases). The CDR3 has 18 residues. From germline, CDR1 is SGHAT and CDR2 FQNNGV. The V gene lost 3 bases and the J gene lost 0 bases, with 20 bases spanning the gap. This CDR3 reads CASSFTVPYREMNTEAFF. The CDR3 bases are TGTGCCAGCAGCTTTACCGTACCCTACAGGGAGATGAACACTGAAGCTTTCTTT.

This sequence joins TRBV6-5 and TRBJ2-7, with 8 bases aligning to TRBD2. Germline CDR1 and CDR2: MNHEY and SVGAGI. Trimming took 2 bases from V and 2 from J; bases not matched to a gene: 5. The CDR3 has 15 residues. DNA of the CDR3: TGTGCCAGCAGTTACAGGGCGGGGGGCCCCTACGAGCAGTACTTC. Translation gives CASSYRAGGPYEQYF.

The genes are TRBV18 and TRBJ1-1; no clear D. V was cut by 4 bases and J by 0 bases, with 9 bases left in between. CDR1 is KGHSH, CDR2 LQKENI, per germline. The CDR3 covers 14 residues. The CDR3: CASSRPRVNTEAFF. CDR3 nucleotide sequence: TGTGCCAGCTCACGGCCGAGGGTGAACACTGAAGCTTTCTTT.

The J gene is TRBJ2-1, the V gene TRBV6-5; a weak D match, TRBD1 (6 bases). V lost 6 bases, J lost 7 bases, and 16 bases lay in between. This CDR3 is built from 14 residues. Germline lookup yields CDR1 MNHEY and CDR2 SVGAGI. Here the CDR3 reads CASRRQVSANEQFF. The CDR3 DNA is TGTGCCAGCAGGAGACAGGTTTCGGCGAATGAGCAGTTCTTC.

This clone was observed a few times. CDR3 DNA sequence: TGCAGCGGTTCCGGGACAGGGGACACTGAAGCTTTCTTT. This sequence encodes CSGSGTGDTEAFF. The V gene is TRBV29-1, the J gene TRBJ1-1; 10 positions match TRBD1. Per the germline V gene, CDR1 is SQVTM and CDR2 is ANQGSEA. The V gene end was trimmed by 7 bases and the J gene end by 3 bases; junction bases not matched to a gene: 5. The CDR3 totals 13 residues.

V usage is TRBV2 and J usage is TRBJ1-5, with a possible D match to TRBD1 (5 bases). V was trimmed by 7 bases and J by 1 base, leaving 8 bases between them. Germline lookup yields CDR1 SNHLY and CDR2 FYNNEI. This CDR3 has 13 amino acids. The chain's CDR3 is CASKTESNQPQHF. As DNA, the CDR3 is TGTGCCAGCAAGACAGAGAGCAATCAGCCCCAGCATTTT.

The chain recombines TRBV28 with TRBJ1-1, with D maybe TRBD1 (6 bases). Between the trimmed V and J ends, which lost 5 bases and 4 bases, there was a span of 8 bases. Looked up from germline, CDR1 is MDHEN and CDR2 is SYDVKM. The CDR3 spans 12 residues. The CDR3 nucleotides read TGTGCCAGCAGTGTCAGGGGCACTGAAGCTTTCTTT. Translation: CASSVRGTEAFF.

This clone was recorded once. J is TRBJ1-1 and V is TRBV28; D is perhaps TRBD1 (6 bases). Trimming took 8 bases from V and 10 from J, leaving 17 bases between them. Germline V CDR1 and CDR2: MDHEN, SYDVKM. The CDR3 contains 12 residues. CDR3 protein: CASRLGGGGAFF. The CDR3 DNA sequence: TGTGCCAGCCGGTTGGGGGGAGGGGGAGCTTTCTTT.

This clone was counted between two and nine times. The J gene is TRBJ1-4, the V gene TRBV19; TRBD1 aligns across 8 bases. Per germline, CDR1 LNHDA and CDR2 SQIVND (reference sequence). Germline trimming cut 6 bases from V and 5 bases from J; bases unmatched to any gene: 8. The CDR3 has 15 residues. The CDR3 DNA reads TGTGCCAGTAGCAGGGGGCCAGGAGTGAATGAAAAACTGTTTTTT. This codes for CASSRGPGVNEKLFF.

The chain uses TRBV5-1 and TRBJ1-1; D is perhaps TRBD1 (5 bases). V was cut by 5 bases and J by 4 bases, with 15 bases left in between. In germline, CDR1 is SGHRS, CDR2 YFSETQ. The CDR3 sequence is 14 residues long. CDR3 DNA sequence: TGCGCCAGCAGGGATTCAGGGAAACGCACTGAAGCTTTCTTT. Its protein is CASRDSGKRTEAFF.

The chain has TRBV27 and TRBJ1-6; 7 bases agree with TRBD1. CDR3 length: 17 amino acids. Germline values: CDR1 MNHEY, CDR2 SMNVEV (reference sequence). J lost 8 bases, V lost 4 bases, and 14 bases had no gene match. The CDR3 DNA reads TGTGCCAGCAGTTCTCCCCACAGGGGCTATAGCGATTCACCCCTCCACTTT. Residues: CASSSPHRGYSDSPLHF.

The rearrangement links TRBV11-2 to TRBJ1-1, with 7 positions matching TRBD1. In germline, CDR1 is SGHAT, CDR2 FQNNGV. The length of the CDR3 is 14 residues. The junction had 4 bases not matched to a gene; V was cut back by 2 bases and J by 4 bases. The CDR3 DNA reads TGTGCCAGCAGCTTAACAGGGGAGACCACTGAAGCTTTCTTT. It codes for CASSLTGETTEAFF.

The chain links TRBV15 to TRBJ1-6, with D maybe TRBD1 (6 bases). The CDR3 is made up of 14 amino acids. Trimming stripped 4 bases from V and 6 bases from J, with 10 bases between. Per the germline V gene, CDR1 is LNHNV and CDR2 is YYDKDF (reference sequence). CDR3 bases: TGTGCCACCAGCACTGGGGGCTCTAATTCACCCCTCCACTTT. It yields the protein CATSTGGSNSPLHF.

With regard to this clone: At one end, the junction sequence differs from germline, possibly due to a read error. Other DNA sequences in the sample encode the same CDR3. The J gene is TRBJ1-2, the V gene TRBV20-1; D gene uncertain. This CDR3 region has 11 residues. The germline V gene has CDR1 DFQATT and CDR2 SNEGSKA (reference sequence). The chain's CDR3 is CSARGPYGYTF. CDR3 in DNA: TGCAGTGCGAGAGGGCCTTATGGCTACACCTTC.

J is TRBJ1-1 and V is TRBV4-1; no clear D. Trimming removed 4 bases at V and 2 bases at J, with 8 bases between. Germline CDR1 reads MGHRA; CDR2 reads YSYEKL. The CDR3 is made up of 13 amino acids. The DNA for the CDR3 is TGCGCCAGCAGCCGAGCTGTTAACACTGAAGCTTTCTTT. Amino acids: CASSRAVNTEAFF.